The sequence of this T cell receptor (beta chain) was determined in a study of blood T cell repertoires in COVID-19. Study in general: Sites in the United States, Italy and Spain provided acute and convalescent COVID-19 samples.

Seattle participants joined during active infection and were tracked over time. Authors' processing steps: Quantification of nucleated cells was approximated via reference gene primer amplification. The assay was immunoSEQ multiplex PCR, and TCRdb's table has in-frame clones only and misses some. That table furnishes V, J and clone size, whereas the DNA furnished D and trimming. The sample yields a few hundred thousand clones, over 75% seen once. The CDR3 contains 17 residues. Per the germline V gene, CDR1 is LGHDT and CDR2 is YNNKEL (reference sequence). The V end lost 0 bases, the J end lost 4 bases, and 13 bases lay between the germline ends.

Sequenced material: peripheral blood. The chain couples TRBV3-1 (or the pseudogene TRBV3-2) to TRBJ1-6; a weak D match, TRBD1 (5 bases). This receptor was obtained from a woman aged 65 to 85 with COVID-19, enrolled during active disease. The CDR3 DNA is TGTGCCAGCAGCCAAGATCAAGCGACAGTTTATAATTCACCCCTCCACTTT. It encodes CASSQDQATVYNSPLHF.